A single sample is the source of the 21 T cell receptor beta chains below, sequenced in a study of Graves' ophthalmopathy and Graves' hyperthyroidism. The TCR beta CDR3 regions underwent amplification from RNA transcripts. An initial RT-PCR round employing HTBI primers preceded a second-round multiplex PCR. TCRdb reanalysed the multiplex PCR reads using MiXCR and keeps one entry per CDR3 protein. The sample lists roughly 600,000 distinct CDR3 sequences, 35% to 40% seen once, with roughly 4.5% in the top ten. Sequencing was done on a sample of peripheral blood or thyroid tissue (not recorded which). Receptors were obtained from an adult man with Graves' hyperthyroidism.

This clonotype occurred many times. The V and J genes are TRBV9 and TRBJ2-2; D not resolved. Germline lookup yields CDR1 SGDLS and CDR2 YYNGEE. CDR3 length: 14 residues. V was clipped by 7 bases and J by 2 bases, with 12 bases between them. This CDR3 reads CASHPGPNTGELFF. The CDR3 DNA reads as TGTGCCAGCCACCCCGGGCCAAACACCGGGGAGCTGTTTTTT.

The V call is TRBV4-1, the J call TRBJ2-6, with a weak D call TRBD1 (6 bases). The V end lost 6 bases, the J end lost 4 bases, and 16 bases lay between the germline ends. Per the germline V gene, CDR1 is MGHRA and CDR2 is YSYEKL. This CDR3 region has 16 residues. CDR3 sequence reads: CASSRTALVGANVLTF. As DNA, the CDR3 is TGCGCCAGCAGTCGGACAGCTCTGGTGGGGGCCAACGTCCTGACTTTC.

The rearrangement links TRBV9 to TRBJ1-2, with D tentatively TRBD1 (6 bases). This CDR3 has 10 residues. Deletions cut 5 bases from V and 14 bases from J, with 13 bases between. CDR1 and CDR2 from the germline V gene are SGDLS and YYNGEE. This chain's CDR3 is CASRAGGQTF. CDR3 DNA: TGTGCCAGCAGGGCAGGCGGACAGACCTTC.

This clonotype was seen ten or more times. This chain connects TRBV2 to TRBJ1-1, with D maybe TRBD1 (6 bases). The V end lost 4 bases, the J end lost 6 bases, and 27 bases lay between the germline ends. CDR1 is SNHLY and CDR2 is FYNNEI in the germline V gene. The CDR3 is made up of 18 amino acids. CDR3 sequence reads: CASSAFNTGGARRAEAFF. The CDR3 coding sequence is TGTGCCAGCAGTGCATTTAACACGGGGGGGGCGCGGAGGGCTGAAGCTTTCTTT.

To note about this clonotype: This could be a read error, since a much larger clone is one nucleotide away. This chain connects TRBV2 to TRBJ1-4; 8 nucleotides align to TRBD1. The germline V gene encodes CDR1 SNHLY and CDR2 FYNNEI. CDR3 size: 13 residues. CDR3 residues: CASTGQGIEELFF. CDR3 DNA sequence: TGTGCCAGCACCGGACAGGGAATTGAAGAACTGTTTTTT.

This CDR3 reads CSARGTGGGYLSGNTIYF. In DNA form, the CDR3 reads TGCAGTGCTAGGGGGACAGGGGGAGGTTACCTCTCTGGAAACACCATATATTTT. J is TRBJ1-3 and V is TRBV20-1, with 11 bases fitting TRBD1. CDR1 DFQATT and CDR2 SNEGSKA come from the germline V gene (reference sequence). V shed 3 bases, J shed 0 bases, and the junction held 10 bases outside the gene matches. The CDR3 consists of 18 residues.

This clonotype occurred many times. This rearrangement joins TRBV2 to TRBJ1-5; D possibly corresponds to TRBD1 (6 bases). The germline V gene has CDR1 SNHLY and CDR2 FYNNEI. V lost 4 bases and J 7 bases, leaving 14 bases between the germline ends. The CDR3 length is 14 residues. Here the CDR3 reads CASSVRGAEQPQHF. The CDR3 DNA sequence: TGTGCCAGCAGTGTTCGGGGGGCCGAACAGCCCCAGCATTTT.

The chain couples TRBV12-3 or TRBV12-4 to TRBJ1-4; perhaps TRBD1 as D (5 bases). The CDR3 spans 15 residues. Trimming stripped 6 bases from V and 7 bases from J, with 18 bases between. Here the CDR3 reads CASRSASGGGEKLFF. As DNA, the CDR3 is TGTGCCAGCAGATCCGCCTCGGGGGGGGGTGAAAAACTGTTTTTT.

Regarding this clonotype: A much larger clone differs from this one at a single base, so this may be a read error. This rearrangement joins TRBV6-1 to TRBJ2-5, with TRBD1 matching over 9 bases. J gave up 6 bases and V 7 bases, and 12 bases lay outside the gene matches. CDR1 is MNHNS, CDR2 SASEGT, per germline. The length of the CDR3 is 15 residues. The CDR3 DNA is TGTGCCAGCATACGGGGACAGGGAATTGGGAAGACCCAGTACTTC. Its translation is CASIRGQGIGKTQYF.

V usage is TRBV7-7 and J usage is TRBJ2-7; 9 nucleotides line up with TRBD1. V gave up 1 base and J gave up 3 bases; unmatched junction bases: 7. This CDR3 has 16 residues. CDR1 and CDR2 (germline): SSHAT, FNYEAQ (reference sequence). In DNA, the CDR3 is TGTGCCAGCAGCTTAGTGGCGGGGACAGGGAGCTACGAGCAGTACTTC. This sequence encodes CASSLVAGTGSYEQYF.

Here the CDR3 reads CSAVETNYEQYF. CDR3 coding DNA: TGCAGTGCCGTAGAGACTAATTACGAGCAGTACTTC. V is TRBV20-1 and J is TRBJ2-7; D possibly corresponds to TRBD2 (5 bases). Trimming took 6 bases from V and 4 from J, leaving 13 bases between them. Germline-derived CDR1 and CDR2 are DFQATT and SNEGSKA (reference sequence). This CDR3 comprises 12 residues.

About this clonotype: This CDR3 fails to terminate in the conserved phenylalanine or tryptophan, so it likely reflects a read error. The chain uses TRBV2 and TRBJ2-7, with D perhaps TRBD1 or TRBD2 (5 bases each). CDR3 length: 11 amino acids. V lost 1 base and J lost 7, with 5 bases in between. Germline CDR1 and CDR2: SNHLY and FYNNEI. This CDR3 is CASSEGGEQYL. The CDR3, as DNA: TGTGCCAGCAGTGAAGGGGGGGAGCAGTACCTC.

The chain links TRBV15 to TRBJ2-7; TRBD1 aligns across 9 bases. The ends lost 0 bases at V and 6 bases at J; junction bases unmatched: 3. Germline values: CDR1 LNHNV, CDR2 YYDKDF (reference sequence). The CDR3 totals 14 residues. CDR3 loop: CATSRETGGVEQYF. CDR3 in DNA: TGTGCCACCAGCAGAGAGACAGGGGGTGTCGAGCAGTACTTC.

This clonotype was seen more than once but under ten times. The chain has TRBV29-1 and TRBJ1-2; possibly TRBD1 for D (5 bases). Per germline, CDR1 SQVTM and CDR2 ANQGSEA. Trimming stripped 4 bases from V and 8 bases from J, with 20 bases between. The CDR3 totals 14 residues. The CDR3 DNA is TGCAGCGTTGGGGTTGGATGGCAGGGAGGGGGCTACACCTTC. This translates into CSVGVGWQGGGYTF.

V is TRBV29-1 and J is TRBJ1-2, with D hard to call. The CDR3 sequence is 11 residues long. Germline CDR1 is SQVTM and CDR2 is ANQGSEA. CDR3 sequence: CRSGPDYGYTF. Here the CDR3 DNA reads TGCAGATCCGGGCCAGACTATGGCTACACCTTC.

This clonotype has a count of ten or more. DNA for the CDR3: TGTGCCACCAGCAGAGATTTTAGGGGCTATGGCTACACCTTC. This encodes CATSRDFRGYGYTF. The chain joins TRBV15 to TRBJ1-2; D might be TRBD1 (5 bases). Deletions cut 0 bases from V and 4 bases from J, with 9 bases between. CDR3 size: 14 residues. Germline V gene data show CDR1 as LNHNV and CDR2 as YYDKDF (reference sequence).

CDR3 nucleotides: TGTGCCAGCAGCTCATCCGGGACAGGGATTCACGAGCAGTACTTC. This sequence encodes CASSSSGTGIHEQYF. The rearrangement joins TRBV11-2 to TRBJ2-7; 9 nucleotides match TRBD1. CDR3 length: 15 residues. The junction had 9 bases not matched to a gene; V was cut back by 4 bases and J by 5 bases. CDR1 is SGHAT, CDR2 FQNNGV, per germline.

This chain joins TRBV2 and TRBJ2-3; D is ambiguous. Germline V CDR1 and CDR2: SNHLY, FYNNEI. The V end lost 0 bases, the J end lost 7 bases, and 11 bases lay between the germline ends. CDR3 size: 14 residues. The DNA of the CDR3 is TGTGCCAGCAGTGAAGCTAGACTGCCGTATACGCAGTATTTT. Protein: CASSEARLPYTQYF.

Comment on this clonotype: Possible read error: a much larger clone is one base away. The rearrangement joins TRBV19 to TRBJ1-2, with 10 bases identical to TRBD1. Germline V gene data show CDR1 as LNHDA and CDR2 as SQIVND (reference sequence). V lost 1 base and J lost 6; bases outside the gene matches: 5. There are 15 residues in the CDR3. The chain's CDR3 is CASSIGPGTGDGYTF. CDR3 sequence (DNA): TGTGCCAGTAGTATAGGTCCCGGGACAGGGGATGGCTACACCTTC.

The V gene is TRBV5-1, the J gene TRBJ2-5; 8 bases match TRBD1. The V gene's germline CDR1 is SGHRS and CDR2 YFSETQ. V lost 5 bases and J lost 0; bases outside the gene matches: 6. The CDR3 length is 15 residues. The CDR3 reads CASSLQGEYQETQYF. CDR3 nucleotide sequence: TGCGCCAGCAGTTTACAGGGGGAGTACCAAGAGACCCAGTACTTC.

The chain links TRBV29-1 to TRBJ2-7; perhaps TRBD2 as D (5 bases). This CDR3 region has 13 residues. Looked up from germline, CDR1 is SQVTM and CDR2 is ANQGSEA. V was pared by 5 bases and J by 1 base, with 12 bases between. CDR3 protein: CSVSRGRSYEQYF. The DNA for the CDR3 is TGCAGCGTTAGCCGGGGTCGTTCCTACGAGCAGTACTTC.